This is a list of T cell receptor beta chains from one sample in a study of blood T cell repertoires in COVID-19. The table came from immunoSEQ multiplex PCR; TCRdb's copy has only in-frame clones and leaves some out. This sample carries around 220,000 clones, around 81% of them seen once, and the ten largest clones take 7% to 8.5%. Sample: PBMCs or T cells enriched from blood (not recorded which). The receptors were sampled from a woman aged 40-49 years with acute COVID-19. Each CDR3 is given with its conserved first and last residue. A D gene is named only where the DNA matches it firmly. Rows may omit the clone size; those that give it use once, few, many or a size class.

clone_size j_call v_call d_call cdr3_nt cdr3_aa
few TRBJ1-4 TRBV2 NA TGTGCCAGCAGTCTGTTGGCTTCAACTAATGAAAAACTGTTTTTT CASSLLASTNEKLFF
NA TRBJ1-2 TRBV28 TRBD1 TGTGCCAGCAGTTCGTACAGGGGTACCTATGGCTACACCTTC CASSSYRGTYGYTF
NA TRBJ2-3 TRBV4-3 TRBD1 TGCGCCAGCAGCCGGACAGGGGGCGCGGGAGATACGCAGTATTTT CASSRTGGAGDTQYF
few TRBJ1-2 TRBV7-9 NA TGTGCCAGCAGCTTCTCTATCTTTATTGGGCGCGGCTACACCTTC CASSFSIFIGRGYTF
NA TRBJ2-3 TRBV6-4 TRBD1 TGTGCCAGCAGTGAACAGGGGGTTAGCACAGATACGCAGTATTTT CASSEQGVSTDTQYF
many TRBJ1-2 TRBV28 TRBD1 TGTGCCAGCTTCTTCGGGACAGGGGATGGCTACACCTTC CASFFGTGDGYTF
few TRBJ2-2 TRBV11-2 TRBD2 TGTGCCACCTCCCCGGGACTAGCGGGGGGCGGGACCGGGGAGCTGTTTTTT CATSPGLAGGGTGELFF
NA TRBJ1-2 TRBV19 NA TGTGCCAGTAGTATGACAGGTCGGAGCTATGGCTACACCTTC CASSMTGRSYGYTF
NA TRBJ1-4 TRBV18 NA TGTGCCAGCTCACCAACTGGACAGGAAAAACTGTTTTTT CASSPTGQEKLFF
NA TRBJ2-3 TRBV5-4 TRBD2 TGTGCCAGCAGCCCCGGACTAGCAGGAGATACGCAGTATTTT CASSPGLAGDTQYF
NA TRBJ1-2 TRBV7-2 NA TGTGCCAGCAGCGGGCGGACAGCACTTTATGGCTACACCTTC CASSGRTALYGYTF
NA TRBJ1-5 TRBV28 TRBD1 TGTGCCAGCAGTTTGTGGCCGGGACAGGATAGCAATCAGCCCCAGCATTTT CASSLWPGQDSNQPQHF
NA TRBJ1-6 TRBV25-1 NA TGTGCCAGCAGTGAATGGGGGGGGTCCGGCTTGTCACCCCTCCACTTT CASSEWGGSGLSPLHF
once TRBJ2-7 TRBV5-1 TRBD1 TGCGCCAGCGCTGTTTCCACAGGGGGATCCTACGAGCAGTACTTC CASAVSTGGSYEQYF
NA TRBJ1-6 TRBV10-3 TRBD1 TGTGCCATCAGTGAGACCCAGGGGGAATCACCCCTCCACTTT CAISETQGESPLHF
NA TRBJ2-2 TRBV2 TRBD2 TGTGCCAGCAGTGAACCTAGCGGGGGGGCCCCCGACACCGGGGAGCTGTTTTTT CASSEPSGGAPDTGELFF
few TRBJ1-2 TRBV4-1 TRBD1 TGCGCCAGCAGCCAAGCCGGACAGGGCTATGGCTACACCTTC CASSQAGQGYGYTF
NA TRBJ2-5 TRBV6-5 NA TGTGCCAGCAGTTACGACACGAGAGCAGCCCAAATTGGCCAGTACTTC CASSYDTRAAQIGQYF
NA TRBJ1-3 TRBV12-3/TRBV12-4 TRBD1 TGTGCCAGCACCGACAGGGCTGGAAACACCATATATTTT CASTDRAGNTIYF
NA TRBJ1-3 TRBV30 TRBD1 TGTGCCTGGAGCGGGCGACAGGGCTTTCTCTCCTCTGGAAACACCATATATTTT CAWSGRQGFLSSGNTIYF
NA TRBJ1-4 TRBV5-1 NA TGCGCCAGCAGCTTGGAACCAGTCCGGGCTAATGAAAAACTGTTTTTT CASSLEPVRANEKLFF
NA TRBJ2-2 TRBV10-1 TRBD1 TGCGCCAGCTACCGGGACAGGGTCACCGGGGAGCTGTTTTTT CASYRDRVTGELFF
NA TRBJ1-5 TRBV5-1 TRBD1 TGCGCCAGCAGCCCTGGGGACAGGGATATCGACCAGCCCCAGCATTTT CASSPGDRDIDQPQHF